These 12 T cell receptor beta chains were sequenced from one sample in a study of T cells in Graves' hyperthyroidism and ophthalmopathy. The TCR beta CDR3 regions underwent amplification using RNA transcripts as the source. The HTBI primer set drove a first-round RT-PCR of the TCR CDR3. TCRdb reanalysed the multiplex PCR reads using MiXCR and keeps one entry per CDR3 protein. The sample comprises more than 300,000 distinct CDR3 sequences, 15% to 20% of which are singletons, and more than 30% rests with the top ten. Sequencing was carried out using blood. Source of these receptors: a woman under 40 with Graves' hyperthyroidism that later progressed to Graves' ophthalmopathy.

In its sample, this clonotype was seen many times. The V gene is TRBV20-1, the J gene TRBJ2-7; D is unresolved. CDR1 and CDR2 (germline): DFQATT, SNEGSKA (reference sequence). CDR3 length: 11 amino acids. Trimming took 3 bases from V and 0 from J, leaving 3 bases between them. The CDR3 here is CSARFSYEQYF. CDR3 nucleotide sequence: TGCAGTGCTAGGTTCTCCTACGAGCAGTACTTC.

This clonotype came up many times. The chain combines TRBV24-1 with TRBJ2-3; D call uncertain. This CDR3 comprises 15 residues. The germline gives CDR1 KGHDR, CDR2 SFDVKD. The V end lost 0 bases, the J end lost 2 bases, and 8 bases lay between the germline ends. The chain's CDR3 is CATSDLAENTDTQYF. The CDR3 bases are TGTGCCACCAGTGATTTGGCAGAGAACACAGATACGCAGTATTTT.

Notes on this clonotype: Lacking the conserved final phenylalanine or tryptophan, this CDR3 likely reflects a read error. The DNA is left out, because the CDR3 cannot be placed on it with certainty; the CDR3 is given as TCRdb lists it. The chain recombines TRBV5-5 with TRBJ2-2. Germline assignment: CDR1 SGHKS and CDR2 YYEKEE (reference sequence). A total of 13 residues make up the CDR3, ends included. The CDR3 sequence: CASSLYNTGEQFI.

In DNA, the CDR3 is TGCGCCAGCAGCCAAGTTCAGATTTATAGCAATCAGCCCCAGCATTTT. It codes for CASSQVQIYSNQPQHF. This chain uses TRBV4-1 with TRBJ1-5; D is undetermined. This CDR3 contains 16 residues. V shed 1 base and J shed 0 bases, with 10 bases lying between them. CDR1 and CDR2 from the germline V gene are MGHRA and YSYEKL.

On this clonotype: A read error may explain this, as a much larger clone is one base away. The V and J genes are TRBV29-1 and TRBJ2-1, with TRBD1 matching 9 bases. Trimming at V came to 7 bases and at J to 7 bases, leaving 5 bases not matched to a gene. CDR3 size: 12 residues. CDR1 is SQVTM, CDR2 ANQGSEA, per germline. The CDR3 DNA reads TGCAGCGCCAGGGACAGGGCAAATGAGCAGTTCTTC. It codes for CSARDRANEQFF.

Many counts were recorded for this clonotype. The chain is built from TRBV20-1 and TRBJ2-1; TRBD1 agrees at 7 bases. This CDR3 has 16 residues. Looked up from germline, CDR1 is DFQATT and CDR2 is SNEGSKA (reference sequence). The junction had 11 bases not matched to a gene; V was cut back by 0 bases and J by 6 bases. DNA of the CDR3: TGCAGTGCTAGAGATTATTCAGGGGGAGTGGGCAATGAGCAGTTCTTC. The encoded protein is CSARDYSGGVGNEQFF.

This clonotype was recorded at least ten times. This chain connects TRBV28 to TRBJ2-5; maybe TRBD1 (5 bases). The CDR3 runs 13 residues. V lost 5 bases, J lost 4 bases, and 11 bases lay in between. Germline V gene lookup returns CDR1 MDHEN and CDR2 SYDVKM. Here the CDR3 reads CASSLWGSETQYF. CDR3 coding DNA: TGTGCCAGCAGTCTTTGGGGCTCAGAGACCCAGTACTTC.

This clonotype came up many times. The CDR3 protein is CSAPSGVGDTDTQYF. In DNA form, the CDR3 reads TGCAGTGCTCCGAGTGGGGTTGGGGACACAGATACGCAGTATTTT. The chain employs TRBV20-1 and TRBJ2-3; D not resolved. V shed 5 bases and J shed 2 bases, with 17 bases lying between them. The CDR3 consists of 15 residues. In germline, CDR1 is DFQATT, CDR2 SNEGSKA (reference sequence).

This clonotype was seen ten or more times. This sequence joins TRBV4-1 and TRBJ2-7, with D possibly being TRBD1 or TRBD2 (5 bases each). V lost 0 bases, J lost 0 bases, and 9 bases lay in between. The CDR3 is made up of 15 amino acids. In germline, CDR1 is MGHRA, CDR2 YSYEKL. CDR3 DNA: TGCGCCAGCAGCCAAGAAGGGGACCTCTCCTACGAGCAGTACTTC. Translated, it gives CASSQEGDLSYEQYF.

This clonotype came up many times. In nucleotides, the CDR3 is TGTGCCAGCAGTATGGGACTAGCGGGAGGGGGAGAGACCCAGTACTTC. Protein sequence: CASSMGLAGGGETQYF. The chain carries TRBV6-1 and TRBJ2-5; 16 bases are shared with TRBD2. This CDR3 is built from 16 residues. The germline CDR1 and CDR2 sequences are MNHNS and SASEGT. The J segment lost 4 bases and the V segment lost 5 bases, leaving 4 bases of the junction unmatched.

V and J are TRBV6-1 and TRBJ2-3; TRBD1 matches 7 bases. V shed 5 bases, J shed 5 bases, and the junction held 10 bases outside the gene matches. The germline CDR1 and CDR2 sequences are MNHNS and SASEGT. The CDR3 spans 15 residues. The CDR3 is CASSRDRVFGDTQYF. DNA of the CDR3: TGTGCCAGCAGTCGAGACAGGGTTTTCGGAGATACGCAGTATTTT.

This clonotype was found many times. V is TRBV2 and J is TRBJ2-7; 9 nucleotides agree with TRBD2. V gave up 5 bases and J gave up 5 bases; unmatched junction bases: 7. The germline V gene encodes CDR1 SNHLY and CDR2 FYNNEI. This CDR3 spans 14 amino acids. The CDR3 is CASSISGRRHEQYF. The CDR3 DNA reads as TGTGCCAGCAGTATTAGCGGGAGAAGACACGAGCAGTACTTC.